This T cell receptor (beta chain) was sequenced for a study of OX40 agonist ivuxolimab in advanced cancers. Background on the whole study: The costimulatory receptor OX40 (CD134) was targeted by ivuxolimab, a fully human IgG2 agonistic monoclonal antibody. The paper covers the monotherapy dose-escalation part of the phase I ivuxolimab trial, which included N of about 56 patients. Intravenous ivuxolimab was administered to patients every 2 weeks at six dose levels: 0.01, 0.1, 0.3, 1.5, 3 and 10 mg/kg. Three dose-escalation patients achieved partial responses, one with hepatocellular carcinoma and two with cutaneous melanoma. A male proportion of roughly 80% and a mean age of around 60 years, ranging from about 23 to 90, were recorded for the dose-escalation cohort. The point of sequencing TCRbeta in the periphery was to test whether ivuxolimab changed TCR sequence diversity and drove clonal T-cell expansion. Patients were allowed to have had prior anti-PD-1, anti-PD-L1 or anti-CTLA-4 therapy, and more than 30% of the dose-escalation patients had previously received checkpoint inhibitors. Of the roughly 51 dose-escalation patients, hepatocellular carcinoma was present in about 19, melanoma in around 15, renal cell carcinoma in 9 and head and neck cancer in 9. The paper as a whole reports these results and caveats: Clonal expansion of both CD4+ and CD8+ blood T cells was observed from baseline to week 6 at doses 0.1 to 3.0 mg/kg. Low levels of normalized T-cell clonal expansion were also seen in some patients who did not respond. The antigen specificity of the peripheral T cells that underwent clonal expansion was not determined. In partial responders in the 0.1-3.0 mg/kg groups, normalized peripheral clonal expansion was found to be among the lowest, especially among CD8+ T cells. After ivuxolimab, more expanded clones were found on average in CD8+ T cells than in CD4+ T cells.

The CDR3 has 11 amino acids, counting the end cysteine and phenylalanine. The retained sequence is limited to the CDR3, 33 bases, with the frame set at the first base. V gives up 5 bases and J gives up 6 bases, and the segment between their germline ends measures 10 bases. As encoded in the germline V gene, CDR1 is SQVTM while CDR2 is ANQGSEA. The trial excluded patients who had a history of autoimmune disease or were on systemic immunosuppression. In every dose cohort, peripheral blood was drawn for TCR sequencing at baseline, cycle 4 day 1, and cycle 7 day 1. Samples came from an open-label, multicenter, first-in-human phase I dose-escalation trial of ivuxolimab. Adults with locally advanced or metastatic melanoma, renal cell, hepatocellular, or head and neck squamous cell carcinoma were enrolled in the trial. Before TCR sequencing, CD4+ T cells and CD8+ T cells from peripheral blood were sorted into separate populations.

For sequencing of the TCRbeta CDR3 region, genomic DNA was extracted from the sorted cells. The immunoSEQ Assay was used to sequence the TCRbeta CDR3 regions. TCRdb took over this immuneACCESS table, retaining in-frame rearrangements with V and J assigned. Such tables are incomplete; in checked studies, under half of the missing clones stem from an unresolved V gene, and the remainder is unexplained. For this sample the table gives approximately 35,000 clones, of which more than 60% were detected only once. The ten largest clones take up more than 9.5% of the sample. On this clone itself: Its specific antigen is unknown. No base qualities exist here, and no much larger clone lies one base off it.

Sequenced material: CD4+ or CD8+ T cells sorted from blood, taken in a trial of the OX40 agonist ivuxolimab. The clonotype originates from an adult with an advanced solid tumor such as melanoma, head and neck, liver or kidney cancer. The chain was built from TRBV29-1 and TRBJ1-2, with TRBD1 as a weak D call on 6 bases. Read as DNA, the sequence is TGCAGCGTTACAGGGTCGGATGGCTACACCTTC. The translation is CSVTGSDGYTF. Full variable domain (CDR3 extended with the reference TRBV29-1 and TRBJ1-2 proteins): SAVISQKPSRDICQRGTSLTIQCQVDSQVTMMFWYRQQPGQSLTLIATANQGSEATYESGFVIDKFPISRPNLTFSTLTVSNMSPEDSSIYLCSVTGSDGYTFGSGTRLTVV.